This note documents a single T cell receptor (beta chain) sequence. Its target is not known. RNA was extracted from whole blood without cell sorting, alongside germline DNA. Priming with a constant-region primer yielded TCR beta cDNA from 400 to 500 ng total RNA. Slightly modified ARM-PCR with three nested multiplex PCR rounds yielded TCR beta libraries. It was with TRBV1-TRBV30 forward primers and a C-beta reverse primer that the first two PCR rounds were run, at approximately 9 cycles each. TCRdb reprocessed the multiplex PCR reads with MiXCR, giving one entry per CDR3 protein. The data show about 210,000 distinct CDR3 sequences, less than 70% seen once. Looked up from germline, CDR1 is SGHAT and CDR2 is FQNNGV. The length of the CDR3 is 16 residues. This sample was included in a study of tumor-infiltrating lymphocytes in primary liver carcinoma. Study-level information: Resecting the tumor surgically was how the patients' primary liver carcinoma was treated. Tumor lesions were T1-T3 N0M0 and spanned about 4 to 11 cm.

Whole-study results and caveats: In tumor-adjacent and tumor-blood pairs, overlap was lower than in tumor region pairs. Blood had a significantly lower top-250-clone fraction than tumors did (p = 0.039).

The TCR comes from a woman aged 55-69 years with primary liver carcinoma and hepatitis B virus infection. This chain joins TRBV11-2 and TRBJ1-2; D uncertain. The source material was peripheral blood. The CDR3 DNA reads TGTGTCAGTAGCTTAGATCATACAGTTTTCAACTATGGCTACACCTTC. The encoded protein is CVSSLDHTVFNYGYTF.